A single sample is the source of the 2 T cell receptor beta chains below, sequenced in a study of CD8 T cells in Susac syndrome. Reverse transcription of about 0.45 to 1 ug RNA used random hexamers. Each CDR3 protein gets one entry after TCRdb re-called the immunoSEQ multiplex PCR reads with MiXCR. The sample consists of some 120,000 distinct CDR3 sequences, over 90% of them appearing once. The sequenced sample was CD4+ T cells from PBMCs. The receptor set was obtained from a human donor in good health.

CDR3: CATSPSNTGELFF. The CDR3 region has the DNA TGTGCCACCTCCCCCTCGAACACCGGGGAGCTGTTTTTT. This chain uses TRBV27 with TRBJ2-2; D ambiguous. From germline, CDR1 is MNHEY and CDR2 SMNVEV (reference sequence). This CDR3 spans 13 amino acids. Trimming took 10 bases from V and 0 from J, leaving 9 bases between them.

This chain connects TRBV7-2 to TRBJ2-1; TRBD2 agrees at 10 bases. CDR1 and CDR2 from the germline V gene are SGHTA and FQGNSA. CDR3 length equals 16 residues. With 4 bases clipped from V and 6 bases from J, the junction kept 9 bases outside the gene matches. This CDR3 reads CASSYSAGGPINEQFF. Written as DNA, the CDR3 is TGTGCCAGCAGCTACTCAGCGGGAGGGCCTATCAATGAGCAGTTCTTC.